This entry lists 10 T cell receptor beta chains sequenced from one sample in a study of blood T cell repertoires in COVID-19. Sequencing used immunoSEQ multiplex PCR; TCRdb keeps in-frame clones, though not all of them. The sample lists about 96,000 clones, 85% to 90% occurring once. Sequenced: peripheral blood. These receptors were collected from a human donor with COVID-19, enrolled during active disease. The donor label of this sample is uncertain.

The chain links TRBV2 to TRBJ1-5; perhaps TRBD1 as D (6 bases). V dropped 3 bases and J dropped 6 bases, with 12 bases sitting between them. The CDR3 consists of 14 residues. Germline assignment: CDR1 SNHLY and CDR2 FYNNEI. The CDR3 region is CASSDSGAIQPQHF. Written as DNA, the CDR3 is TGTGCCAGCAGTGATTCAGGGGCGATTCAGCCCCAGCATTTT.

This chain uses TRBV7-9 with TRBJ1-2, with no clear D. Germline CDR1 reads SEHNR; CDR2 reads FQNEAQ (reference sequence). The CDR3 totals 12 residues. The germline V and J ends were trimmed by 5 bases and 4 bases, with 8 bases remaining between them. The CDR3 bases are TGTGCCAGCAGCCCCTTCGGCTATGGCTACACCTTC. As protein: CASSPFGYGYTF.

V and J are TRBV5-4 and TRBJ1-3; 8 bases agree with TRBD1. Germline trimming cut 0 bases from V and 4 bases from J; bases unmatched to any gene: 3. Germline CDR1 reads SGHNT; CDR2 reads YYREEE (reference sequence). The CDR3 runs 15 residues. As DNA, the CDR3 is TGTGCCAGCAGCTTGGGTGGGACAGGAGGAAACACCATATATTTT. This gives the protein CASSLGGTGGNTIYF.

The chain employs TRBV5-1 and TRBJ1-2, with no clear D. The CDR3 is 13 amino acids. CDR1 and CDR2 (germline): SGHRS, YFSETQ. With 5 bases removed from V and 0 bases from J, the gap between germline ends came to 8 bases. The CDR3 nucleotides read TGCGCCAGCAGTCCCGGGTCTAACTATGGCTACACCTTC. Translated, it gives CASSPGSNYGYTF.

The chain recombines TRBV19 with TRBJ2-2; 12 nucleotides line up with TRBD2. V dropped 5 bases and J dropped 4; count of bases not matched to a gene: 2. Per the germline V gene, CDR1 is LNHDA and CDR2 is SQIVND (reference sequence). The CDR3 contains 15 residues. CDR3 DNA: TGTGCCAGTAGTCTAGCGGGAGGGCCCACCGGGGAGCTGTTTTTT. Translating gives CASSLAGGPTGELFF.

The V call is TRBV6-5, the J call TRBJ1-4; D not certain. Germline-derived CDR1 and CDR2 are MNHEY and SVGAGI. V dropped 2 bases and J dropped 14 bases, with 21 bases sitting between them. CDR3 size: 15 residues. This chain's CDR3 is CASSYGRAEGIGLFF. In DNA form, the CDR3 reads TGTGCCAGCAGTTACGGGCGGGCAGAGGGAATTGGCCTGTTTTTT.

The chain couples TRBV7-6 to TRBJ2-2; 9 positions match TRBD2. The CDR3 length is 16 residues. CDR1 and CDR2 (germline): SGHVS, FNYEAQ. J lost 7 bases, V lost 7 bases, and 13 bases had no gene match. CDR3 in amino acids: CASKRGPAGGIGELFF. DNA of the CDR3: TGTGCCAGCAAGAGGGGTCCAGCGGGGGGAATCGGGGAGCTGTTTTTT.

The rearrangement uses TRBV19 and TRBJ2-5; TRBD1 might be the D (5 bases). The CDR3 covers 15 residues. The V gene's germline CDR1 is LNHDA and CDR2 SQIVND (reference sequence). V was trimmed by 0 bases and J by 1 base, leaving 9 bases between them. The CDR3 DNA is TGTGCCAGTAGTATAGACAGGGAAATCCAAGAGACCCAGTACTTC. Its protein product is CASSIDREIQETQYF.

V usage is TRBV5-1 and J usage is TRBJ2-1, with D possibly being TRBD1 (5 bases). The ends were cut back, 5 bases at V and 9 bases at J, with 12 bases in the middle. The germline CDR1 and CDR2 sequences are SGHRS and YFSETQ. CDR3 length: 12 amino acids. The CDR3 protein is CASRDSRGEQFF. DNA of the CDR3: TGCGCCAGCAGGGATTCAAGGGGTGAGCAGTTCTTC.

V usage is TRBV5-1 and J usage is TRBJ2-5; 8 bases map to TRBD2. The CDR3 runs to 17 residues. Trimming cost V 3 bases and J 2 bases; bases outside gene matches: 12. Per the germline V gene, CDR1 is SGHRS and CDR2 is YFSETQ. The CDR3 DNA reads as TGCGCCAGCAGCTCTGGACTAGCTGATTCCCCACAAGAGACCCAGTACTTC. Protein sequence: CASSSGLADSPQETQYF.